This T cell receptor beta chain was captured by sequencing in a study of blood T cell repertoires in COVID-19. Study as a whole: Both acute and convalescent COVID-19 samples were obtained from the United States, Italy and Spain.

Germline V CDR1 and CDR2: PRHDT, FYEKMQ (reference sequence). CDR3 length: 18 residues. Trimming left V 3 bases short and J 1 base short, with 18 bases between. Clones were sequenced by immunoSEQ multiplex PCR, and TCRdb holds only the in-frame ones, with some missing. Here the sample spans tens of thousands of clones, roughly 82% being singletons. The chain combines TRBV13 with TRBJ1-4, with TRBD1 as a possible D gene (6 bases). Material for sequencing was peripheral blood. This sequence originates from an elderly woman with acute or convalescent COVID-19. The CDR3: CASSLKTGFGRTNEKLFF. The CDR3, as DNA: TGTGCCAGCAGCTTGAAAACAGGGTTTGGAAGAACTAATGAAAAACTGTTTTTT.